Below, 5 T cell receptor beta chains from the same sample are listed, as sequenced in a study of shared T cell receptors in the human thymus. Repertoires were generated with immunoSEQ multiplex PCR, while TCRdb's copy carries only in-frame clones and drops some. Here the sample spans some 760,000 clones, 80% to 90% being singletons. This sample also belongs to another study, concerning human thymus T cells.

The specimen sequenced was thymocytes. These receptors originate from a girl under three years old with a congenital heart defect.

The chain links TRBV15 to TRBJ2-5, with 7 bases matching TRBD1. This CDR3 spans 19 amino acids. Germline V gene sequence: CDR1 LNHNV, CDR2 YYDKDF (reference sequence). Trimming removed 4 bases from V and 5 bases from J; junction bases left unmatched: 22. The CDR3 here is CATSNRQGRLLGRAETQYF. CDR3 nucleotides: TGTGCCACCAGCAATAGACAGGGTCGCCTTTTAGGGCGCGCGGAGACCCAGTACTTC. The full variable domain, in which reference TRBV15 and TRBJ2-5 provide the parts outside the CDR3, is DAMVIQNPRYQVTQFGKPVTLSCSQTLNHNVMYWYQQKSSQAPKLLFHYYDKDFNNEADTPDNFQSRRPNTSFCFLDIRSPGLGDTAMYLCATSNRQGRLLGRAETQYFGPGTRLLVL.

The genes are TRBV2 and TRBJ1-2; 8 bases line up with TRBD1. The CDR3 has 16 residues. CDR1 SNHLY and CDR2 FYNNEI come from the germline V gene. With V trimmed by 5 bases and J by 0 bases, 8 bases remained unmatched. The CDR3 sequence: CASSPNHRGTNYGYTF. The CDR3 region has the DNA TGTGCCAGCAGTCCGAATCACAGGGGGACTAACTATGGCTACACCTTC.

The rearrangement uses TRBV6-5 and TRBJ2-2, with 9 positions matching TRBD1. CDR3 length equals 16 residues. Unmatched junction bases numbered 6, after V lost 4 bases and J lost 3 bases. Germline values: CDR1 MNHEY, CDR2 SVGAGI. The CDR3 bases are TGTGCCAGCAGTTCGGGGGACAGGGTGGACACCGGGGAGCTGTTTTTT. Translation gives CASSSGDRVDTGELFF.

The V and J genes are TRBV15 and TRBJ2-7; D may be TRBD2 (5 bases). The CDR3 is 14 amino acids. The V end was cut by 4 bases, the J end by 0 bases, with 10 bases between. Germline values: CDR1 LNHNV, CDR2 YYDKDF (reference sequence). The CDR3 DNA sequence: TGTGCCACCAGCACCAGAGGGTTCTCCTACGAGCAGTACTTC. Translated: CATSTRGFSYEQYF.

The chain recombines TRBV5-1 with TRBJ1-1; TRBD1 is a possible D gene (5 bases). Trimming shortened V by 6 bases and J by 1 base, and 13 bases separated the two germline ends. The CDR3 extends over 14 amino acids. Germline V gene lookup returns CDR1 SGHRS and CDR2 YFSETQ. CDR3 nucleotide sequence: TGCGCCAGCACGGGGGGGTTAAAGAACACTGAAGCTTTCTTT. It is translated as CASTGGLKNTEAFF.